These 31 T cell receptor beta chains came from one sample sequenced in a study of human T cells and chemical hapten exposure. Documented time point: patch test 3, about 24 weeks after DPC sensitization. Documented treatment: therapeutic diphenylcyclopropenone sensitization with weekly scalp DPC. In TCRdb, the RACE reads were re-called with MiXCR into one record per CDR3 protein. The table records roughly 200,000 distinct CDR3 sequences, around a quarter of them present only once. The sample in question was whole blood, obtained in connection with sensitization to the hapten diphenylcyclopropenone (DPC). The receptors come from a woman aged 40-49 years with alopecia areata. Some clones in this sample may be carry-over from other donors' samples.

This clonotype was detected ten times or more. The chain combines TRBV20-1 with TRBJ2-3; 9 bases fit TRBD2. J lost 5 bases, V lost 1 base, and 7 bases had no gene match. Germline V CDR1 and CDR2: DFQATT, SNEGSKA (reference sequence). The CDR3 loop spans 15 amino acids. CDR3 sequence: CSARGSGRPVDTQYF. CDR3 DNA sequence: TGCAGTGCTAGAGGTAGCGGGAGACCAGTAGATACGCAGTATTTT.

V and J are TRBV2 and TRBJ2-2; 7 bases agree with TRBD1. In germline, CDR1 is SNHLY, CDR2 FYNNEI. The V and J ends lost 0 bases and 7 bases, in that order; junction bases with no gene match: 5. CDR3 length equals 15 residues. Here the CDR3 DNA reads TGTGCCAGCAGTGAAGCGAGACAGGGAAACGGGGAGCTGTTTTTT. It codes for CASSEARQGNGELFF.

This clonotype was seen more than once but under ten times. Its ends do not fully match the called genes, so a read error is possible. This rearrangement joins TRBV7-7 to TRBJ2-2; TRBD2 agrees at 7 bases. From germline, CDR1 is SSHAT and CDR2 FNYEAQ (reference sequence). The CDR3 covers 13 residues. In DNA form, the CDR3 reads TGTGCTAGCAACTGGGGGGGAACCGGGGAGCTGTTTTTT. Its translation: CASNWGGTGELFF. The whole variable domain, filled in from reference TRBV7-7 and TRBJ2-2, reads GAGVSQSPRYKVTKRGQDVTLRCDPISSHATLYWYQQALGQGPEFLTYFNYEAQPDKSGLPSDRFSAERPEGSISTLTIQRTEQRDSAMYRCASNWGGTGELFFGEGSRLTVL.

The gene calls are TRBV6-2 or TRBV6-3 and TRBJ2-3; 8 bases are a match to TRBD1. CDR1 and CDR2 (germline): MNHEY, SVGEGT. This CDR3 region has 14 residues. The trim removed 8 bases at V and 5 bases at J, leaving 9 bases unmatched. CDR3 in amino acids: CASGDRGILDTQYF. The DNA of the CDR3 is TGTGCCAGCGGCGACAGGGGTATCCTAGATACGCAGTATTTT.

This clonotype was detected ten times or more. The chain is built from TRBV11-2 and TRBJ1-4; D is unresolved. In germline, CDR1 is SGHAT, CDR2 FQNNGV. V dropped 1 base and J dropped 7 bases, with 10 bases sitting between them. The CDR3 is 14 amino acids. The CDR3 DNA reads TGTGCCAGCAGCTTAGGGGGAGTTGGTGAAAAACTGTTTTTT. Protein product: CASSLGGVGEKLFF.

This clonotype has more than one count but fewer than ten. The chain uses TRBV29-1 and TRBJ2-1; weak D call: TRBD1 (6 bases). Germline values: CDR1 SQVTM, CDR2 ANQGSEA. V was cut by 5 bases and J by 0 bases, with 8 bases left in between. There are 13 residues in the CDR3. The CDR3 DNA follows: TGCAGCGTTACAGGGAGCTCCTACAATGAGCAGTTCTTC. It yields the protein CSVTGSSYNEQFF.

J is TRBJ2-5 and V is TRBV28; 10 bases are a match to TRBD2. V lost 8 bases to trimming and J lost 1 base; unmatched junction nucleotides: 16. The CDR3 runs to 18 residues. Germline V gene data show CDR1 as MDHEN and CDR2 as SYDVKM. CDR3 region: CASRGGAGGRFVQETQYF. The CDR3 DNA sequence: TGTGCCAGCCGGGGTGGAGCGGGAGGGCGGTTCGTCCAAGAGACCCAGTACTTC.

This clonotype was detected a few times. This rearrangement joins TRBV29-1 to TRBJ1-1, with D tentatively TRBD1 (5 bases). Germline CDR1 reads SQVTM; CDR2 reads ANQGSEA. CDR3 length: 14 amino acids. V was trimmed by 8 bases and J by 2 bases, leaving 18 bases between them. The CDR3 nucleotides are TGCAGCTCCCGGTCCGGGGGAGGAAACACTGAAGCTTTCTTT. Translating gives CSSRSGGGNTEAFF.

This clonotype was detected only a few times. The J gene is TRBJ2-5, the V gene TRBV7-6, with 8 bases aligning to TRBD1. Trimming removed 7 bases from V and 5 bases from J; junction bases left unmatched: 15. The germline V gene has CDR1 SGHVS and CDR2 FNYEAQ. The CDR3 runs 16 residues. The CDR3 DNA is TGTGCCAGCACCCCTCTCGGGGGACAGGTTTACGAGACCCAGTACTTC. This sequence encodes CASTPLGGQVYETQYF.

This clonotype occurred many times. V and J are TRBV29-1 and TRBJ2-1, with a possible D match to TRBD2 (5 bases). The germline V gene has CDR1 SQVTM and CDR2 ANQGSEA. The V gene lost 4 bases and the J gene lost 6 bases, with 16 bases spanning the gap. The CDR3 has 14 amino acids. The DNA of the CDR3 is TGCAGCGTTGCCCCCGAGACGGGGATCAATGAGCAGTTCTTC. The encoded protein is CSVAPETGINEQFF.

The chain combines TRBV29-1 with TRBJ2-6; 8 bases are a match to TRBD1. Germline lookup yields CDR1 SQVTM and CDR2 ANQGSEA. V shed 5 bases, J shed 1 base, and the junction held 7 bases outside the gene matches. The CDR3 runs to 16 residues. CDR3 DNA sequence: TGCAGCGTTCCAGGGGGCAAAAATTCTGGGGCCAACGTCCTGACTTTC. Residues: CSVPGGKNSGANVLTF.

This clonotype was seen repeatedly, ten times or more. J is TRBJ1-1 and V is TRBV29-1, with D unresolved. This CDR3 is built from 10 residues. Germline CDR1 SQVTM, CDR2 ANQGSEA. V lost 6 bases, J lost 6 bases, and 8 bases lay in between. The CDR3 reads CSVWYAEAFF. CDR3 nucleotide sequence: TGCAGCGTGTGGTACGCTGAAGCTTTCTTT.

The chain recombines TRBV20-1 with TRBJ2-3; no firm D call. Germline CDR1 and CDR2: DFQATT and SNEGSKA (reference sequence). CDR3 length equals 13 residues. Trimming took 5 bases from V and 0 from J, leaving 9 bases between them. The CDR3 sequence: CSAQLISTDTQYF. Here the CDR3 DNA reads TGCAGTGCTCAACTGATTAGCACAGATACGCAGTATTTT.

In nucleotides, the CDR3 is TGTGCCAGCAGCAGACTACAGGGGGCTAACAATGAGCAGTTCTTC. Its protein product is CASSRLQGANNEQFF. The chain carries TRBV28 and TRBJ2-1; 9 positions match TRBD1. The CDR3 loop spans 15 amino acids. The germline V gene encodes CDR1 MDHEN and CDR2 SYDVKM. Trimming removed 6 bases from V and 5 bases from J; junction bases left unmatched: 8.

This clonotype was seen a few times. This chain connects TRBV29-1 to TRBJ2-3; D is uncertain. The CDR3 sequence is 14 residues long. CDR1 and CDR2 from the germline V gene are SQVTM and ANQGSEA. Deletions cut 0 bases from V and 0 bases from J, with 7 bases between. This chain's CDR3 is CSVEEGTSTDTQYF. The CDR3 DNA sequence: TGCAGCGTTGAAGAGGGTACTAGCACAGATACGCAGTATTTT.

CDR3 DNA sequence: TGTGCCAGCGGGAGGCCCGCGCAGTACTTC. It yields the protein CASGRPAQYF. The chain recombines TRBV6-6 with TRBJ2-7; maybe TRBD2 (6 bases). The ends were cut back, 8 bases at V and 9 bases at J, with 11 bases in the middle. The length of the CDR3 is 10 residues. Germline V gives CDR1 MNHNY, CDR2 SVGAGI (reference sequence).

This clonotype was found a few times. This chain joins TRBV24-1 and TRBJ1-1; tentative D call: TRBD1 (5 bases). The CDR3 contains 11 residues. Per the germline V gene, CDR1 is KGHDR and CDR2 is SFDVKD. V lost 7 bases, J lost 8 bases, and 10 bases lay in between. This CDR3 reads CATRTRGEAFF. The CDR3 DNA follows: TGTGCCACCAGGACTAGGGGAGAAGCTTTCTTT.

This clonotype has just a few counts. The chain recombines TRBV14 with TRBJ2-2; D may be TRBD1 or TRBD2 (5 bases each). Deletions cut 4 bases from V and 1 base from J, with 10 bases between. The CDR3 is 15 amino acids. Germline V gives CDR1 SGHDN, CDR2 FVKESK. DNA for the CDR3: TGTGCCAGCAGCCGAGGGGAGTTGAACACCGGGGAGCTGTTTTTT. Translation: CASSRGELNTGELFF.

In this sample, this clonotype turned up a few times. The gene calls are TRBV27 and TRBJ1-2; TRBD1 aligns across 9 bases. CDR3 length: 13 amino acids. Germline lookup yields CDR1 MNHEY and CDR2 SMNVEV (reference sequence). V lost 6 bases, J lost 5 bases, and 4 bases stayed unmatched. CDR3 sequence: CASRLQGAYGYTF. DNA of the CDR3: TGTGCCAGCAGGCTACAGGGGGCTTATGGCTACACCTTC.

V is TRBV20-1 and J is TRBJ2-7, with D possibly being TRBD1 (6 bases). V lost 2 bases to trimming and J lost 7 bases, with 18 bases between them. The CDR3 length is 14 residues. Germline CDR1 is DFQATT and CDR2 is SNEGSKA (reference sequence). The CDR3 DNA sequence: TGCAGTGCTAGAAACCCACAGGGTATAGGGGAGCAGTACTTC. The encoded protein is CSARNPQGIGEQYF.

The V call is TRBV7-2, the J call TRBJ2-1, with 9 bases that match TRBD2. This CDR3 region has 16 residues. V lost 5 bases to trimming and J lost 5 bases; unmatched junction nucleotides: 10. In germline, CDR1 is SGHTA, CDR2 FQGNSA. The CDR3 DNA follows: TGTGCCAGCAGCCCTATGGCGGGAGGGACTAACAATGAGCAGTTCTTC. It specifies CASSPMAGGTNNEQFF.

V is TRBV12-3 or TRBV12-4 and J is TRBJ2-2; no clear D gene. Trimming cost V 2 bases and J 7 bases, with 8 bases left between them. CDR3 size: 13 residues. CDR3 region: CASSLSWGGELFF. The CDR3 DNA is TGTGCCAGCAGTTTAAGTTGGGGCGGGGAGCTGTTTTTT.

The chain has TRBV4-1 and TRBJ2-3, with TRBD2 identical over 14 bases. Losses at the gene ends were 4 bases for V and 4 bases for J; bases not matched to a gene: 19. The CDR3 covers 21 residues. CDR1 and CDR2 from the germline V gene are MGHRA and YSYEKL. The CDR3 sequence is CASSPSVSGTSGGRRPDTQYF. The CDR3 DNA sequence: TGCGCCAGCAGCCCATCAGTTTCCGGGACTAGCGGGGGACGCCGCCCAGATACGCAGTATTTT.

Ten or more counts support this clonotype. The chain recombines TRBV28 with TRBJ2-6; D call uncertain. CDR1 and CDR2 (germline): MDHEN, SYDVKM. The CDR3 is 15 residues long. V gave up 3 bases and J gave up 0 bases, with 6 bases separating them. DNA of the CDR3: TGTGCCAGCAGTTTTTCGAGCTCTGGGGCCAACGTCCTGACTTTC. The encoded protein is CASSFSSSGANVLTF.

The gene calls are TRBV27 and TRBJ2-2; maybe TRBD2 (5 bases). Germline V gene lookup returns CDR1 MNHEY and CDR2 SMNVEV (reference sequence). This CDR3 region has 14 residues. The V gene lost 5 bases and the J gene lost 7 bases, with 14 bases spanning the gap. The CDR3 coding sequence is TGTGCCAGCAGTCCTATACTAGGGATCGGGGAGCTGTTTTTT. This encodes CASSPILGIGELFF.

This clonotype has only a few counts. V gene TRBV6-5 combines with J gene TRBJ1-6; perhaps TRBD1 as D (5 bases). The CDR3 runs 17 residues. V was cut by 0 bases and J by 4 bases, with 13 bases left in between. Germline CDR1 and CDR2: MNHEY and SVGAGI. This CDR3 is CASSYSMAGGYNSPLHF. The CDR3 nucleotides are TGTGCCAGCAGTTACTCGATGGCTGGGGGATATAATTCACCCCTCCACTTT.

This clonotype was detected a few times. The chain couples TRBV29-1 to TRBJ2-5, with 9 positions matching TRBD1. The V gene end was trimmed by 5 bases and the J gene end by 13 bases; junction bases not matched to a gene: 5. CDR1 and CDR2 (germline): SQVTM, ANQGSEA. The CDR3 extends over 10 amino acids. This chain's CDR3 is CSVSGQGTYF. The CDR3 DNA follows: TGCAGCGTTTCTGGACAGGGGACGTACTTC.

This clonotype was recorded a few times. The chain is built from TRBV12-3 or TRBV12-4 and TRBJ2-1; 13 positions match TRBD2. Germline trimming cut 6 bases from V and 6 bases from J; bases unmatched to any gene: 5. The CDR3 runs 15 residues. This CDR3 is CASSTGLAGRNEQFF. As DNA, the CDR3 is TGTGCCAGCAGCACGGGACTAGCGGGACGCAATGAGCAGTTCTTC.

This clonotype was observed a handful of times. The genes are TRBV7-3 and TRBJ2-2, with 9 bases fitting TRBD2. The CDR3 runs 14 residues. Germline values: CDR1 SGHTA, CDR2 FQGTGA. J gave up 7 bases and V 6 bases, and 6 bases lay outside the gene matches. As DNA, the CDR3 is TGTGCCAGCAGTTTTACTAGCGGGCACGGGGAGCTGTTTTTT. Amino acid sequence: CASSFTSGHGELFF.

This clonotype was seen many times. The gene calls are TRBV6-2 or TRBV6-3 and TRBJ1-1; TRBD1 matches at 7 bases. Germline lookup yields CDR1 MNHEY and CDR2 SVGEGT. The V segment lost 5 bases and the J segment 5 bases; nucleotides outside the gene matches: 2. The CDR3 is 12 residues long. This chain's CDR3 is CASSLRGTEAFF. CDR3 in DNA: TGTGCCAGCAGTCTCAGGGGGACTGAAGCTTTCTTT.

This clonotype turned up a few times. The genes are TRBV29-1 and TRBJ2-5; possibly TRBD2 for D (6 bases). CDR1 is SQVTM and CDR2 is ANQGSEA in the germline V gene. This CDR3 comprises 12 residues. V lost 3 bases, J lost 1 base, and 6 bases lay in between. The CDR3 region is CSVEGLQETQYF. The CDR3 nucleotides read TGCAGCGTTGAGGGACTCCAAGAGACCCAGTACTTC.